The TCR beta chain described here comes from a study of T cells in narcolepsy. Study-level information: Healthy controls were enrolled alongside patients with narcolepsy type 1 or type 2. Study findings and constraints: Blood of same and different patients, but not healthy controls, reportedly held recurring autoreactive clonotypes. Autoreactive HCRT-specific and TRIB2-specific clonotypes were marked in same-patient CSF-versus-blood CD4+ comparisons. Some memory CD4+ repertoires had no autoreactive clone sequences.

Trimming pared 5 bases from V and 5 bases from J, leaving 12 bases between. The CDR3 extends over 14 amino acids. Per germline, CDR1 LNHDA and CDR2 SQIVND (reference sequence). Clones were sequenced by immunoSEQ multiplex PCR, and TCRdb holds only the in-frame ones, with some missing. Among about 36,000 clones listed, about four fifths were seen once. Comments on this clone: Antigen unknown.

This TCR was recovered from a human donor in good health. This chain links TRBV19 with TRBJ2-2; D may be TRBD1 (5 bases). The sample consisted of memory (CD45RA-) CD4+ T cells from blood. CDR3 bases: TGTGCCAGTAGTTCGCAGGGTCAAACCGGGGAGCTGTTTTTT. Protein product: CASSSQGQTGELFF.